This is a list of T cell receptor beta chains from one sample in a study of blood T cell repertoires in COVID-19. The table came from immunoSEQ multiplex PCR; TCRdb's copy has only in-frame clones and leaves some out. The sample consists of nearly 350,000 clones, about nine tenths of them appearing once. The sample taken for sequencing was peripheral blood. The source of these receptors is a woman aged 70 to 79 with COVID-19, enrolled during active disease. Each CDR3 is given with its conserved first and last residue. The order of the fields is V gene, clone size, D gene, J gene, CDR3 length, CDR3 DNA, CDR3 protein. D genes are given only for firm matches. Clone size is stated in some rows and not others, as once, few, many or a class when expanded.

>TRBV24-1|.|.|TRBJ1-2|16
TGTGCCACCAGTGATTCAAGGGGGTTTGGAATCTATGGCTACACCTTC
CATSDSRGFGIYGYTF
>TRBV4-3|.|.|TRBJ1-2|13
TGCGCCAGCAGCCAAGATCAAGGCGGTAGCTACACCTTC
CASSQDQGGSYTF
>TRBV9|.|TRBD2|TRBJ2-3|16
TGTGCCAGCAGCGCGGGGACTAGCGGGGGGGCGGATACGCAGTATTTT
CASSAGTSGGADTQYF
>TRBV27|.|TRBD1|TRBJ1-5|14
TGTGCCAGCAGTCTCCGACAGGGACAACAGCCCCAGCATTTT
CASSLRQGQQPQHF
>TRBV19|.|TRBD1|TRBJ1-4|14
TGTGCCAGTAGCTTGACAGGGGCTAATGAAAAACTGTTTTTT
CASSLTGANEKLFF
>TRBV27|.|.|TRBJ1-2|13
TGTGCCAGCAGTTTATCGGGGCGTGATGGCTACACCTTC
CASSLSGRDGYTF
>TRBV9|once|.|TRBJ1-2|14
TGTGCCAGCAGCGTGGTGGACAGCTCCTATGGCTACACCTTC
CASSVVDSSYGYTF
>TRBV29-1|.|.|TRBJ2-3|12
TGCAGCGTACGACAGGGCACAGATACGCAGTATTTT
CSVRQGTDTQYF
>TRBV7-9|.|TRBD1|TRBJ2-5|15
TGTGCCAGCAGCACTACAGGGGCCTTACAAGAGACCCAGTACTTC
CASSTTGALQETQYF
>TRBV5-1|once|TRBD2|TRBJ2-1|16
TGCGCCAGCAGCCGACTAGCGGGGGGGCCCTACAATGAGCAGTTCTTC
CASSRLAGGPYNEQFF
>TRBV5-1|.|TRBD1|TRBJ2-1|14
TGCGCCAGCAGAGGGGGGACAGGGAACAATGAGCAGTTCTTC
CASRGGTGNNEQFF
>TRBV4-1|.|.|TRBJ2-1|17
TGCGCCAGCAGCCCAGACCCCCTAGGTTTCGCCTACAATGAGCAGTTCTTC
CASSPDPLGFAYNEQFF
>TRBV7-3|.|TRBD1|TRBJ1-1|15
TGTGCCAGCAGCCTGGGGGCAGGGGGAAGCACTGAAGCTTTCTTT
CASSLGAGGSTEAFF
>TRBV9|.|.|TRBJ1-2|14
TGTGCCAGCAGCGTAACGGGATTTTTCGACGGCTACACCTTC
CASSVTGFFDGYTF
>TRBV27|.|TRBD1|TRBJ1-2|16
TGTGCCAGCAGTTTAATGCCCGGGGACAGGGGGACTGGCTACACCTTC
CASSLMPGDRGTGYTF
>TRBV4-3|.|.|TRBJ1-2|18
TGCGCCAGCAGCCTCCAGTCTTATGGGGGGAAGGACTATAGTGGCTACACCTTC
CASSLQSYGGKDYSGYTF
>TRBV11-2|.|.|TRBJ2-3|16
TGTGCCAGCAGCTTAAGGGGGGGCCTTTCGGCAGATACGCAGTATTTT
CASSLRGGLSADTQYF
>TRBV2|.|.|TRBJ1-2|13
TGTGCCAGCAGAGACGACAGGTACTATGGCTACACCTTC
CASRDDRYYGYTF
>TRBV28|.|.|TRBJ2-2|15
TGTGCCAGCAACCCGTCGTCAGGGAACACCGGGGAGCTGTTTTTT
CASNPSSGNTGELFF
>TRBV7-8|.|.|TRBJ2-5|14
TGTGCCAGCAGCTTCGGACAGGGAGGGGAGACCCAGTACTTC
CASSFGQGGETQYF
>TRBV27|.|.|TRBJ1-5|12
TGTGCCAGCAGTTTGCGGGGTCAGCCCCAGCATTTT
CASSLRGQPQHF
>TRBV9|once|TRBD2|TRBJ2-7|16
TGTGCCAGCAGCGTAGTCGGGACTAGCCCTTTCTACGAGCAGTACTTC
CASSVVGTSPFYEQYF
>TRBV28|.|.|TRBJ1-5|13
TGTGCCACGGATGGAGGTTACAATCAGCCCCAGCATTTT
CATDGGYNQPQHF
>TRBV5-1|.|TRBD2|TRBJ2-7|18
TGCGCCAGCAGCTTCGAAACCCCGAGGGGACTAGACACCTACGAGCAGTACTTC
CASSFETPRGLDTYEQYF
>TRBV20-1|.|.|TRBJ2-3|10
TGCAGTGCTAGCCGAGATACGCAGTATTTT
CSASRDTQYF
>TRBV14|.|.|TRBJ2-7|13
TGTGCCAGCAAACCTGGGGGGACCTACGAGCAGTACTTC
CASKPGGTYEQYF
>TRBV7-2|.|TRBD1|TRBJ1-2|14
TGTGCCAGCAGCTTATCCAGGGGGAACTATGGCTACACCTTC
CASSLSRGNYGYTF
>TRBV30|.|.|TRBJ2-7|15
TGTGCCTGGAGTGTATCCGGGGTTCTGTCCTACGAGCAGTACTTC
CAWSVSGVLSYEQYF
>TRBV28|.|TRBD1|TRBJ1-1|17
TGTGCCAGCAGTTCGCCCCGGGACAGGGGAGGGAACACTGAAGCTTTCTTT
CASSSPRDRGGNTEAFF
>TRBV19|.|.|TRBJ2-5|14
TGTGCCAGTAGTATAGTTGGGGGGAAAGAGACCCAGTACTTC
CASSIVGGKETQYF
>TRBV9|.|TRBD2|TRBJ2-3|16
TGTGCCAGCAGCGTAATTGAGGGCGGGGGAGCAGATACGCAGTATTTT
CASSVIEGGGADTQYF
>TRBV6-5|.|.|TRBJ1-1|15
TGTGCCAGCAAAGGGGCGGGTGGTTCTAGCGCTGAAGCTTTCTTT
CASKGAGGSSAEAFF
>TRBV2|.|TRBD1|TRBJ1-4|16
TGTGCCAGCAGCTCCGGAGGGGGCGGTGGATATGAAAAACTGTTTTTT
CASSSGGGGGYEKLFF
>TRBV10-1|.|TRBD2|TRBJ2-3|18
TGCGCCAGCAGTGGATCCCAGTCCTTGGGACTAGCTTTAGATACGCAGTATTTT
CASSGSQSLGLALDTQYF
>TRBV7-2|few|TRBD1|TRBJ2-3|16
TGTGCCAGCAGCTTAGCCGGGACAGGGTCGGGAGATACGCAGTATTTT
CASSLAGTGSGDTQYF
>TRBV5-4|.|TRBD1|TRBJ1-1|15
TGTGCCAGCAGCCCAGGACAGGGACATTCCACTGAAGCTTTCTTT
CASSPGQGHSTEAFF
>TRBV5-4|.|.|TRBJ2-3|16
TGTGCCAGCAGCTCACGACAGCAAGGAGGCACAGATACGCAGTATTTT
CASSSRQQGGTDTQYF
>TRBV9|.|.|TRBJ2-7|15
TGTGCCAGCAGCGTAGATGGGACATTTAACTACGAGCAGTACTTC
CASSVDGTFNYEQYF
>TRBV10-3|.|.|TRBJ2-7|12
TGTGCCACCCCAAGGGGGTCCTACGAGCAGTACTTC
CATPRGSYEQYF
>TRBV4-3|.|.|TRBJ1-6|15
TGCGCCAGCAGCCAAGGTGGGACTGAAGGGTCACCCCTCCACTTT
CASSQGGTEGSPLHF
>TRBV2|.|.|TRBJ1-1|14
TGTGCCAGCAGTGACAGGGTCGGAAACACTGAAGCTTTCTTT
CASSDRVGNTEAFF
>TRBV6-5|.|.|TRBJ1-6|15
TGTGCCAGCAGTTACGGCAAGAACTATAATTCACCCCTCCACTTT
CASSYGKNYNSPLHF
>TRBV18|once|TRBD1|TRBJ2-5|15
TGTGCCAGCTCACGATCCGGGACAGGGGGAGAGACCCAGTACTTC
CASSRSGTGGETQYF
>TRBV10-3|.|.|TRBJ1-1|14
TGTGCCATCAGTGAGTCTCCAGGCACTACTGAAGCTTTCTTT
CAISESPGTTEAFF